The clone carrying this TCR beta chain has a handful of counts. Antigen unknown. Germline CDR1 KGHSH, CDR2 LQKENI. The CDR3 length is 15 residues. J lost 4 bases, V lost 6 bases, and 11 bases had no gene match. MiXCR was run by TCRdb on the 5' RACE reads, yielding one entry per CDR3 protein. This sample has approximately 430,000 distinct CDR3 sequences, with 23% found just once. This entry belongs to a study of T-cell memory formation after mild COVID-19. Overall study context: Among the donors, TCR clusters were largely specific to each donor.

Study-wide points: CD4/CD8 balance held among clones contracting day 15 to 85, and later expanders leaned CD4+. What remained unconfirmed was the SARS-CoV-2 specificity of second-wave clones peaking on day 37. There were some responding clones in pre-infection memory, which suggested that cross-reactive memory had joined.

This chain uses TRBV18 with TRBJ2-7, with TRBD2 identical over 8 bases. This sequence originates from an adult woman who had mild COVID-19 (a few samples of this study predate the infection). Cell type and time point are not known. Sequencing was done on a sample of PBMCs or a T cell subset sorted from them (not recorded which). CDR3 nucleotide sequence: TGTGCCAGCTCGCCTCTAGCGGGTGAAGTATACGAGCAGTACTTC. Protein sequence: CASSPLAGEVYEQYF.